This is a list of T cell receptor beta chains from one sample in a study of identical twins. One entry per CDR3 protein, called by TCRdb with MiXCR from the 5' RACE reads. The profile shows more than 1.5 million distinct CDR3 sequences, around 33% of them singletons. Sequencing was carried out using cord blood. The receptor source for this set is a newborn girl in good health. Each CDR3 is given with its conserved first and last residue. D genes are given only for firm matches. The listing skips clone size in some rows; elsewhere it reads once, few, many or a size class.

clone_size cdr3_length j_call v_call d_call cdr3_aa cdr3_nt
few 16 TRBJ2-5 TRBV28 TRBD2 CASSPRLAGVGGTQYF TGTGCCAGCAGTCCACGACTAGCGGGAGTGGGTGGGACCCAGTACTTC
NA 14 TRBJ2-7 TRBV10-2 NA CASSESGQSYEQYF TGCGCCAGCAGTGAGTCGGGACAATCCTACGAGCAGTACTTC
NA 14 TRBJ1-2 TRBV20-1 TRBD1 CSAPSGQGAGGYTF TGCAGTGCTCCCTCCGGACAGGGGGCGGGCGGCTACACCTTC
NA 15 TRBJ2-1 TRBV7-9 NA CASSLGSREYNEQFF TGTGCCAGCAGCTTAGGGTCCAGGGAGTACAATGAGCAGTTCTTC
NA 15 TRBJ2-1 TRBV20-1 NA CSARESLVSYNEQFF TGCAGTGCTAGAGAATCCCTGGTCTCCTACAATGAGCAGTTCTTC
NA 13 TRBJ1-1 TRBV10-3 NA CAISASADTEAFF TGTGCCATCAGTGCGTCGGCAGACACTGAAGCTTTCTTT
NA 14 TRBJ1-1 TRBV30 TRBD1 CAWVPRQGYTEAFF TGTGCCTGGGTCCCCCGACAGGGCTACACTGAAGCTTTCTTT
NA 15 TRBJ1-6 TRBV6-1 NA CASSELPRHNSPLHF TGTGCCAGCAGTGAACTGCCACGGCATAATTCACCCCTCCACTTT
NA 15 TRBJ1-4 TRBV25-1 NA CASSESRADREKLFF TGTGCCAGCAGTGAGTCCCGGGCAGATCGAGAAAAACTGTTTTTT
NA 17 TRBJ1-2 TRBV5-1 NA CASRRIVGIDSIYGYTF TGCGCCAGCAGGCGCATCGTTGGGATAGACAGCATATATGGCTACACCTTC
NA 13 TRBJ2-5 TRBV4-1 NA CASSQLGLNEQYF TGCGCCAGCAGCCAACTAGGGCTTAATGAGCAGTACTTC
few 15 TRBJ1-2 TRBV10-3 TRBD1 CAISYPGQGIHGYTF TGTGCCATCAGTTACCCAGGACAGGGAATTCATGGCTACACCTTC
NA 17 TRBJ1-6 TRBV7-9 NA CASSTGLRSSYNSPLHF TGTGCCAGCAGCACCGGACTCAGGAGCTCCTATAATTCACCCCTCCACTTT
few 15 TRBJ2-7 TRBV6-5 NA CASSYATGNYYEQYF TGTGCCAGCAGTTACGCCACAGGGAACTACTACGAGCAGTACTTC
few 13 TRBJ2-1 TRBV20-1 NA CSARGPAGNEQFF TGCAGTGCTAGGGGGCCAGCGGGTAATGAGCAGTTCTTC
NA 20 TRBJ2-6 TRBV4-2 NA CASSQEPRRAIYSGANVLTF TGTGCCAGCAGCCAAGAGCCTCGACGGGCCATATACTCTGGGGCCAACGTCCTGACTTTC
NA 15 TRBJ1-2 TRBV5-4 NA CASSQQSLTSYGYTF TGTGCCAGCAGCCAACAGAGCCTCACCTCCTATGGCTACACCTTC
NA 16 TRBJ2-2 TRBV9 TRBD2 CASSVTGTRNTGELFF TGTGCCAGCAGCGTTACCGGGACTAGGAACACCGGGGAGCTGTTTTTT
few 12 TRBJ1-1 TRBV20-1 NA CSARGNVTEAFF TGCAGTGCTAGGGGGAACGTCACTGAAGCTTTCTTT
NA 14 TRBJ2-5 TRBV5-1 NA CASSRQDGQETQYF TGCGCCAGCAGCCGACAGGACGGCCAAGAGACCCAGTACTTC
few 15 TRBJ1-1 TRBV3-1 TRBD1 CASSQGDRVNTEAFF TGTGCCAGCAGCCAAGGGGACAGGGTGAACACTGAAGCTTTCTTT
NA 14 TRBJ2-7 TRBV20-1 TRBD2 CSARVAGGLDEQYF TGCAGTGCTAGAGTAGCGGGGGGGTTGGATGAGCAGTACTTC
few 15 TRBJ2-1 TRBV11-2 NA CASSPNFGPDNEQFF TGTGCCAGCAGCCCGAACTTCGGTCCCGACAATGAGCAGTTCTTC
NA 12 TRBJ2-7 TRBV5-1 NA CASSASFYEQYF TGCGCCAGCAGCGCTTCCTTTTACGAGCAGTACTTC
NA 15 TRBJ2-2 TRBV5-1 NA CASSLAQGNTGELFF TGCGCCAGCAGCTTGGCACAGGGGAACACCGGGGAGCTGTTTTTT
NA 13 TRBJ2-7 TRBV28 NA CASSLGGIHEQYF TGTGCCAGCAGTTTAGGGGGTATCCACGAGCAGTACTTC
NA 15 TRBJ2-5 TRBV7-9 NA CASSLRTSHQETQYF TGTGCCAGCAGCTTAAGGACCTCGCACCAAGAGACCCAGTACTTC
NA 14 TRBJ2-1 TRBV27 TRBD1 CASSSWTGYNEQFF TGTGCCAGCAGTTCATGGACAGGGTACAATGAGCAGTTCTTC
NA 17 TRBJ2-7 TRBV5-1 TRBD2 CASSISGRTSSYNEQYF TGCGCCAGCAGCATTAGCGGGAGGACGAGCTCCTACAATGAGCAGTACTTC
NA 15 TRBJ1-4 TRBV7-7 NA CASSLTDNRGEKLFF TGTGCCAGCAGTTTAACAGACAACCGGGGCGAAAAACTGTTTTTT
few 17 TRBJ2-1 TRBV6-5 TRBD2 CASSYSGYREGFNEQFF TGTGCCAGCAGTTACTCTGGGTATCGGGAGGGTTTCAATGAGCAGTTCTTC
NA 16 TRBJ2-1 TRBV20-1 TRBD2 CSAPGLPGGDYNEQFF TGCAGTGCTCCTGGACTACCGGGAGGGGATTACAATGAGCAGTTCTTC
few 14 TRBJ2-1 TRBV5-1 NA CASSTRAGDNEQFF TGCGCCAGCAGCACCCGGGCCGGGGACAATGAGCAGTTCTTC
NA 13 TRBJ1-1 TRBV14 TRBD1 CASSLTGGYEAFF TGTGCCAGCAGCTTGACAGGGGGTTATGAAGCTTTCTTT
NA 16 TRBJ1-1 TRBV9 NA CASSVGGHWRNTEAFF TGTGCCAGCAGCGTAGGGGGGCATTGGAGGAACACTGAAGCTTTCTTT
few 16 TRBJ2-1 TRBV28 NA CASSPLSGTFYNEQFF TGTGCCAGCAGTCCTCTATCCGGGACGTTCTACAATGAGCAGTTCTTC
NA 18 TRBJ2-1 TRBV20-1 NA CSARRSRLQNPIYNEQFF TGCAGTGCTAGGCGTTCAAGACTTCAAAACCCGATCTACAATGAGCAGTTCTTC
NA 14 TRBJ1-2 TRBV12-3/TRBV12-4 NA CASSLRGGLAGYTF TGTGCCAGCAGTCTTCGCGGGGGACTTGCGGGCTACACCTTC
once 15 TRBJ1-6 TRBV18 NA CASSPQLDNNSPLHF TGTGCCAGCTCACCACAGCTGGACAATAATTCACCCCTCCACTTT
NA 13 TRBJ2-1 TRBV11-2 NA CASSSARHNEQFF TGTGCCAGCAGCTCGGCTCGCCACAATGAGCAGTTCTTC
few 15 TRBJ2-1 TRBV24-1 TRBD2 CATKGPAGGFNEQFF TGTGCCACCAAGGGTCCAGCGGGAGGTTTCAATGAGCAGTTCTTC
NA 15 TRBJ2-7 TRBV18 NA CASSATLRDGYEQYF TGTGCCAGCTCAGCCACATTGAGAGACGGCTACGAGCAGTACTTC
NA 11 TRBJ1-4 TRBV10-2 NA CASRVSEKLFF TGCGCCAGCAGAGTCAGTGAAAAACTGTTTTTT
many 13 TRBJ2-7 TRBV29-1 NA CSVAGFRSYEQYF TGCAGCGTTGCAGGGTTTCGCTCCTACGAGCAGTACTTC
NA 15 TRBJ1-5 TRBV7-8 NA CASSSVVGNNQPQHF TGTGCCAGCAGCTCGGTCGTGGGGAACAATCAGCCCCAGCATTTT
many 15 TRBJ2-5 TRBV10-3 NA CAISEFETVTKIQYF TGTGCCATCAGTGAGTTCGAGACAGTAACGAAGATCCAGTACTTC
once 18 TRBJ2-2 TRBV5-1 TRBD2 CASSFKRLAGVRTGELFF TGCGCCAGCAGCTTCAAGAGACTAGCGGGAGTAAGGACCGGGGAGCTGTTTTTT
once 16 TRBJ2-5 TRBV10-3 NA CAISERTGLTYNEQYF TGTGCCATCAGTGAGAGAACGGGACTTACCTACAATGAGCAGTACTTC
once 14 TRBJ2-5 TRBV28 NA CASSTYRDRETQYF TGTGCCAGCAGCACATACAGGGATCGAGAGACCCAGTACTTC